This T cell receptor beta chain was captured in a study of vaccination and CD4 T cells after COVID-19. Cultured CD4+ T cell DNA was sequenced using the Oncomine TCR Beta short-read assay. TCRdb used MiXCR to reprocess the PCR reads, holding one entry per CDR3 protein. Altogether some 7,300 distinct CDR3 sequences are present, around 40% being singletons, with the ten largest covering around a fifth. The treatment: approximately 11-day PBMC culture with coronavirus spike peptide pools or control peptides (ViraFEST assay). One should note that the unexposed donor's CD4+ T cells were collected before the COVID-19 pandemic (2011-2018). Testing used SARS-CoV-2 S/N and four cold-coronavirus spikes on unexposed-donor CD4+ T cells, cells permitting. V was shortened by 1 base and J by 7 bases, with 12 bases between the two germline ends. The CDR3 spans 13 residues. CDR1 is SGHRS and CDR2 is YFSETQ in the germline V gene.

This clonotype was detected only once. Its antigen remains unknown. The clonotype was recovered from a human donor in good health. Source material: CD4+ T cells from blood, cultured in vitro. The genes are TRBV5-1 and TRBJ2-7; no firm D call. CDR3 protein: CASSLKQLGEQYF. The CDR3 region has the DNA TGCGCCAGCAGCTTGAAACAGCTCGGTGAGCAGTACTTC.